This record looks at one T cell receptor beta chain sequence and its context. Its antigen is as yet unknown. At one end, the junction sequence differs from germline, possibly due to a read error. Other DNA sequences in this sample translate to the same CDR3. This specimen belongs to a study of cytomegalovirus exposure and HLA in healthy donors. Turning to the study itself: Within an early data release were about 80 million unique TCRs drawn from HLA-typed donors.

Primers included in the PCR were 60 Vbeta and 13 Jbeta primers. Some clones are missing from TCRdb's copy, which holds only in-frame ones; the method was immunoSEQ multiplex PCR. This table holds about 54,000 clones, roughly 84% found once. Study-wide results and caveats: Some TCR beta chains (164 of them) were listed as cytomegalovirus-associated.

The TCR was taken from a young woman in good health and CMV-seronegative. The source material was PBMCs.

The CDR3 region is CASSQDLGGWGLEYF. The CDR3, as DNA: TGTGCCAGTAGCCAAGATCTAGGGGGCTGGGGGTTGGAATACTTC. This chain links TRBV4-2 with TRBJ2-4; 7 nucleotides line up with TRBD1. The CDR3 contains 15 residues. Germline V CDR1 and CDR2: LGHNA, YNFKEQ.